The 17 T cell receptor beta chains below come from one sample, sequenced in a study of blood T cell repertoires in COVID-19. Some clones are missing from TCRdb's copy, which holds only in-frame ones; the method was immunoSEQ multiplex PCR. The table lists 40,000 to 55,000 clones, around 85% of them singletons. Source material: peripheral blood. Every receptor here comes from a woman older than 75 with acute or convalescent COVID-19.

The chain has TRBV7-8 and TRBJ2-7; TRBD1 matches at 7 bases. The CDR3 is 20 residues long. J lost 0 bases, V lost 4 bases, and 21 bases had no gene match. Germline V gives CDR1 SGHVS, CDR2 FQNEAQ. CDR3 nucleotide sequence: TGTGCCAGCAGCTCAACGGGACAGCCGCTGGGCGGCTCGGCCTCCTACGAGCAGTACTTC. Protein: CASSSTGQPLGGSASYEQYF.

The CDR3 DNA reads TGTGCCAGCGGGCCCTCGCGTCTGGGCAATCAGCCCCAGCATTTT. Amino acids: CASGPSRLGNQPQHF. The V gene is TRBV2, the J gene TRBJ1-5; no clear D gene. The germline gives CDR1 SNHLY, CDR2 FYNNEI. The CDR3 consists of 15 residues. Trimming cost V 8 bases and J 2 bases, with 16 bases left between them. Variable domain in full (rest from reference TRBV2 and TRBJ1-5): EPEVTQTPSHQVTQMGQEVILRCVPISNHLYFYWYRQILGQKVEFLVSFYNNEISEKSEIFDDQFSVERPDGSNFTLKIRSTKLEDSAMYFCASGPSRLGNQPQHFGDGTRLSIL.

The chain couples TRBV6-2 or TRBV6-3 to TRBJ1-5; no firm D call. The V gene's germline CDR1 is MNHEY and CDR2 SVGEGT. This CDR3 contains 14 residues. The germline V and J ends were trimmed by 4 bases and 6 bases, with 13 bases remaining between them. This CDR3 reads CASSSAGTGQPQHF. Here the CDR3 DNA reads TGTGCCAGCAGTTCGGCGGGTACGGGTCAGCCCCAGCATTTT.

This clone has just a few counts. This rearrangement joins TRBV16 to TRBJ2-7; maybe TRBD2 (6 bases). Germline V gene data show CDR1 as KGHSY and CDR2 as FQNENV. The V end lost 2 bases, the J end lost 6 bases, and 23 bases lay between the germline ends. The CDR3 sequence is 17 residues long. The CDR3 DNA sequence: TGTGCCAGCAGCCAACTGGCTTGGGGACTGGCTAGTTCCGAGCAGTACTTC. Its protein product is CASSQLAWGLASSEQYF.

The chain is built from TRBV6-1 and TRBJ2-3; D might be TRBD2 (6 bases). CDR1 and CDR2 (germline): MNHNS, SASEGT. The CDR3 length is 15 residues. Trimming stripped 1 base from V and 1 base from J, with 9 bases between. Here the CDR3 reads CASSEGRVGTDTQYF. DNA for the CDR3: TGTGCCAGCAGTGAAGGGAGGGTAGGCACAGATACGCAGTATTTT.

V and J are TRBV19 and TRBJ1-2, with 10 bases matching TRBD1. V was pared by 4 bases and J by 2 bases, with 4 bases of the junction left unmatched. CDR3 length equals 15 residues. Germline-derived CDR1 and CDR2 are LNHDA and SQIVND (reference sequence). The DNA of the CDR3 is TGTGCCAGTAGTACACCGGGACAGGGGAACTATGGCTACACCTTC. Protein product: CASSTPGQGNYGYTF.

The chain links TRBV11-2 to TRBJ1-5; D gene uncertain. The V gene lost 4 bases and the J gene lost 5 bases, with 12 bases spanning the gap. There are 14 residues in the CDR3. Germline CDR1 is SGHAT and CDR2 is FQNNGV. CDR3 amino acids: CASSSLGPHQPQHF. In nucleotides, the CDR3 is TGTGCCAGCAGCTCTCTGGGCCCACATCAGCCCCAGCATTTT.

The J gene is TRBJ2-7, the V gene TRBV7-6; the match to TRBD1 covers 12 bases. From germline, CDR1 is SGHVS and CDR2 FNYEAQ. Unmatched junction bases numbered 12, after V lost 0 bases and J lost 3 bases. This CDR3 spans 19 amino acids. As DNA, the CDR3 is TGTGCCAGCAGCTTAGCGTCCGGGACAGGGGGCTCCACAGGCTACGAGCAGTACTTC. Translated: CASSLASGTGGSTGYEQYF.

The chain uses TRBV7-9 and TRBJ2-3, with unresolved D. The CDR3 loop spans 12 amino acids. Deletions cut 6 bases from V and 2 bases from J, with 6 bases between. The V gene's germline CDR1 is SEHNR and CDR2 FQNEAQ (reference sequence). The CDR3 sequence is CASRSLTDTQYF. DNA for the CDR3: TGTGCCAGCAGATCTCTCACAGATACGCAGTATTTT.

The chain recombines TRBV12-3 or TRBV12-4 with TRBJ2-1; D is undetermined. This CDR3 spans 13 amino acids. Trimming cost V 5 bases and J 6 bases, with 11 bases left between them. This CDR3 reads CASSSLEFNEQFF. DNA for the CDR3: TGTGCCAGCAGTAGCCTGGAGTTCAATGAGCAGTTCTTC.

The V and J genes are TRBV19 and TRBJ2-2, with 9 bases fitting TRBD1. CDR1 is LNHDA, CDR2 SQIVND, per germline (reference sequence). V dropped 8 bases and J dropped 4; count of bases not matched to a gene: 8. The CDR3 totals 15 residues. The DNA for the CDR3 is TGTGCCAGTTACCTCGGGACAGGGACCACCGGGGAGCTGTTTTTT. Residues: CASYLGTGTTGELFF.

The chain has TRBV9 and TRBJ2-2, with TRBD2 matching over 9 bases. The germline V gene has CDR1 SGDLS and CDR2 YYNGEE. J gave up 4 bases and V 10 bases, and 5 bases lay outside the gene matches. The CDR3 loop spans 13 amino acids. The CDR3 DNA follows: TGTGCCGTTAGCGGGGGTCTCACCGGGGAGCTGTTTTTT. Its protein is CAVSGGLTGELFF.

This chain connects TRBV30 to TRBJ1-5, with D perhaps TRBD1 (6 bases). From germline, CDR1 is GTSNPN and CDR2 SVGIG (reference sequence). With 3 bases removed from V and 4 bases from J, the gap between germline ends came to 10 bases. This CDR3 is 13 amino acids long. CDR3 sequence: CAWRSGDNQPQHF. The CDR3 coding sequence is TGTGCCTGGAGATCAGGGGATAATCAGCCCCAGCATTTT.

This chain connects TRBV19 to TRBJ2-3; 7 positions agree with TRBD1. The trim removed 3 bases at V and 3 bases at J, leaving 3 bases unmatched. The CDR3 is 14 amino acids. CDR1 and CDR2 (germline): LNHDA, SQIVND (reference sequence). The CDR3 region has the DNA TGTGCCAGTAGTATTAACAGGGGAACAGATACGCAGTATTTT. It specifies CASSINRGTDTQYF.

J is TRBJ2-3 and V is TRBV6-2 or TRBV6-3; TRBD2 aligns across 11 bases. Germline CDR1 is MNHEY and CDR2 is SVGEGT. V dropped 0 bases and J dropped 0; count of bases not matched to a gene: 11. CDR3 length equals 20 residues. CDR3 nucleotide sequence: TGTGCCAGCAGTTACTCTTCCGGGACTAGCGGATACCCTAGCACAGATACGCAGTATTTT. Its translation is CASSYSSGTSGYPSTDTQYF.

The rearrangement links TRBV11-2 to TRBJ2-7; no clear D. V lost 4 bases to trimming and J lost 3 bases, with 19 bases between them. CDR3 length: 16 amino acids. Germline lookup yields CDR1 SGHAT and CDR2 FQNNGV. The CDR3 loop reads CASSSKDIWAHYEQYF. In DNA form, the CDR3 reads TGTGCCAGCAGCTCTAAAGATATCTGGGCCCACTACGAGCAGTACTTC. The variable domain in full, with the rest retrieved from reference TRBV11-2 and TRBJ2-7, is EAGVAQSPRYKIIEKRQSVAFWCNPISGHATLYWYQQILGQGPKLLIQFQNNGVVDDSQLPKDRFSAERLKGVDSTLKIQPAKLEDSAVYLCASSSKDIWAHYEQYFGPGTRLTVT.

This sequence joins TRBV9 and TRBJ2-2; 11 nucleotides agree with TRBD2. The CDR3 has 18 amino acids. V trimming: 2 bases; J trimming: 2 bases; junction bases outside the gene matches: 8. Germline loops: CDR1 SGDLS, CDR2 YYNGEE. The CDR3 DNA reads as TGTGCCAGCAGCGTTCTAGCGGGGGGCGTCTCAAACACCGGGGAGCTGTTTTTT. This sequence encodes CASSVLAGGVSNTGELFF.